This TCR beta chain was retrieved from a study of regulatory T cells in long-lasting Graves disease. Study information: Disease was considered persistent Graves' disease after over 5 years of antithyroid drugs (with positive TSH receptor antibodies).

The V end lost 0 bases, the J end lost 7 bases, and 13 bases lay between the germline ends. CDR3 length: 14 amino acids. Germline V gives CDR1 KGHSH, CDR2 LQKENI. As for time point: persistent/refractory GD, antithyroid drugs over 5 years with positive TRAb. Researchers made the TCR library from RNA that was extracted from PBMCs. Enrollment of patients was through an endocrinology department in Xi'an, China. This clonotype was counted a few times. What it binds is not known. To make TCR beta libraries, researchers used iRepertoire HTBI primers and Arm-PCR of CDR3 regions. TCRdb recomputed calls from the multiplex PCR reads with MiXCR, one row per CDR3 protein. The data hold approximately 440,000 distinct CDR3 sequences, with about a quarter observed a single time. Study findings and constraints: The analysis examined peripheral blood only and excluded thyroid tissue. New patients shared approximately 970 public clonotypes, and persistent patients shared more, with under 3,500.

The sample in question was peripheral blood mononuclear cells (PBMCs), obtained when the disease was refractory, from a patient treated with antithyroid drugs. This TCR was recovered from a female donor with Graves disease. The chain employs TRBV18 and TRBJ2-7; a weak D match, TRBD1 (5 bases). The DNA for the CDR3 is TGTGCCAGCTCACCACCGGTGACAGCTAGGGAGCAGTACTTC. Its protein is CASSPPVTAREQYF.